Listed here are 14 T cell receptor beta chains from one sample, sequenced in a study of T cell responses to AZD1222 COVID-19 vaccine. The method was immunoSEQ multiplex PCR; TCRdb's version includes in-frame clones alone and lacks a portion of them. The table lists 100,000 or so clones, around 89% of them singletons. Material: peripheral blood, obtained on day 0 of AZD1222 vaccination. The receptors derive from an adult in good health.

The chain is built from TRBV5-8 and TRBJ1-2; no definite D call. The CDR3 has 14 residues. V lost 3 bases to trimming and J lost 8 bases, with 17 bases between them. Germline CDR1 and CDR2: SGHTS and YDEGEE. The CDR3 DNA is TGTGCCAGCAGCTCTGGACGAGAGCGGCCCGGCTACACCTTC. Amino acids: CASSSGRERPGYTF.

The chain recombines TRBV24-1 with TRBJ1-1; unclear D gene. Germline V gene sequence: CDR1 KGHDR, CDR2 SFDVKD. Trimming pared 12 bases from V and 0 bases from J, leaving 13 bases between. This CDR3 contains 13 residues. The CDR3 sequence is CASSDYLNTEAFF. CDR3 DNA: TGTGCCTCGAGTGACTATTTGAACACTGAAGCTTTCTTT.

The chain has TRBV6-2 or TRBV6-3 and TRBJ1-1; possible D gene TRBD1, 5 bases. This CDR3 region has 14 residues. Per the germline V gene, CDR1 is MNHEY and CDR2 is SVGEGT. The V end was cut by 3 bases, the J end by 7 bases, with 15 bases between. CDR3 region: CASSYQGYLNEAFF. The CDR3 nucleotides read TGTGCCAGCAGTTATCAGGGATACTTAAATGAAGCTTTCTTT.

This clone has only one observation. The CDR3 is CASSQELKTGRNSGNTIYF. The CDR3 DNA reads as TGTGCCAGCAGCCAAGAACTTAAGACAGGACGTAACTCTGGAAACACCATATATTTT. The chain links TRBV3-1 (or the pseudogene TRBV3-2) to TRBJ1-3; possible D gene TRBD1, 6 bases. V lost 0 bases to trimming and J lost 0 bases, with 18 bases between them. The CDR3 is 19 residues long. The germline V gene has CDR1 LGHDT and CDR2 YNNKEL (reference sequence).

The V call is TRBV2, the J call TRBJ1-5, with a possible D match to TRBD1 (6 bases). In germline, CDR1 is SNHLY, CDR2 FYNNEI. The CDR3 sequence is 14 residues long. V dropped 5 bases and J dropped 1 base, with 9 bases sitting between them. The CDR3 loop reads CASSYTGSNQPQHF. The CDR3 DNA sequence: TGTGCCAGCAGTTATACAGGGAGCAATCAGCCCCAGCATTTT. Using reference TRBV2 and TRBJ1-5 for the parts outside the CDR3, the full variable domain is EPEVTQTPSHQVTQMGQEVILRCVPISNHLYFYWYRQILGQKVEFLVSFYNNEISEKSEIFDDQFSVERPDGSNFTLKIRSTKLEDSAMYFCASSYTGSNQPQHFGDGTRLSIL.

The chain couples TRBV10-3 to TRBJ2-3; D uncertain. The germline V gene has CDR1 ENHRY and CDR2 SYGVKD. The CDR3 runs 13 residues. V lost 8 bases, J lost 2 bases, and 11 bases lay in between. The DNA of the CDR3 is TGTGCCATCTCTGTCCTTTCCACAGATACGCAGTATTTT. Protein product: CAISVLSTDTQYF.

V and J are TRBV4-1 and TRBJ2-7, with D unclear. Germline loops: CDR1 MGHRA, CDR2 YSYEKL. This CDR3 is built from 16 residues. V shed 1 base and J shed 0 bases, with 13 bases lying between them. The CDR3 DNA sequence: TGCGCCAGCAGCCAAGGATTGGCGGCTAGCTCCTACGAGCAGTACTTC. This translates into CASSQGLAASSYEQYF.

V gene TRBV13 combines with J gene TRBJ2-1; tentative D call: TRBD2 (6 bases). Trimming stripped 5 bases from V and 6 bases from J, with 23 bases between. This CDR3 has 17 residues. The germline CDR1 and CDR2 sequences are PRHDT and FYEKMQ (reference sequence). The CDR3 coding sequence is TGTGCCAGCAGCCCCTCTTACGGCGGAGGGAAGGCCAATGAGCAGTTCTTC. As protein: CASSPSYGGGKANEQFF.

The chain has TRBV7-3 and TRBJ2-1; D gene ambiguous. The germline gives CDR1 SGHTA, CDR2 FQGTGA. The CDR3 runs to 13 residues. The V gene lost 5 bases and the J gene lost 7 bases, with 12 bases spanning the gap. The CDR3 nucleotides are TGTGCCAGCAGCCCTAGTAACTTGAATGAGCAGTTCTTC. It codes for CASSPSNLNEQFF.

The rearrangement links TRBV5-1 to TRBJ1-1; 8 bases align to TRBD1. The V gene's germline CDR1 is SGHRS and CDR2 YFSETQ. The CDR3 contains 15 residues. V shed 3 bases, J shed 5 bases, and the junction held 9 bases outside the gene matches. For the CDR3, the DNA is TGCGCCAGCAGCTGGGGGGCCAGGGGGCAAACTGAAGCTTTCTTT. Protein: CASSWGARGQTEAFF.

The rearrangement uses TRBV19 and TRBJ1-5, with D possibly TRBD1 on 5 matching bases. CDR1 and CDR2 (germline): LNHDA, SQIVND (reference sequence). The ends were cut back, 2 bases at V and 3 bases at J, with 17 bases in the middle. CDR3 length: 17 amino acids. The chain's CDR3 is CASSIHTDNRINQPQHF. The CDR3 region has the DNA TGTGCCAGTAGTATACATACGGACAATCGTATCAATCAGCCCCAGCATTTT.

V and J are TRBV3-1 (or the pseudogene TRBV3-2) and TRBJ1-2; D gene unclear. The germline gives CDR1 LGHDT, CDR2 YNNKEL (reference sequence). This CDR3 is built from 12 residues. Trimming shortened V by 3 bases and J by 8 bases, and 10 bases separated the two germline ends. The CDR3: CASSHGIGGYTF. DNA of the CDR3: TGTGCCAGCAGCCACGGGATAGGCGGCTACACCTTC.

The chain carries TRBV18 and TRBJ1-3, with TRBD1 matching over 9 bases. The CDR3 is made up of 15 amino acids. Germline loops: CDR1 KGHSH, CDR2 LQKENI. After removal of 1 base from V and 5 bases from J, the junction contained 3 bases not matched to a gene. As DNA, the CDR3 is TGTGCCAGCTCACCACGGACAGGGGAGCGAAACACCATATATTTT. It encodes CASSPRTGERNTIYF.

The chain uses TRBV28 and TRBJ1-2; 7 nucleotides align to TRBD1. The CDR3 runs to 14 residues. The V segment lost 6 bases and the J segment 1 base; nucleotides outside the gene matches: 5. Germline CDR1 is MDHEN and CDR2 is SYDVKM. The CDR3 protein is CASSGTANNYGYTF. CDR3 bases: TGTGCCAGCAGCGGGACAGCGAATAACTATGGCTACACCTTC.